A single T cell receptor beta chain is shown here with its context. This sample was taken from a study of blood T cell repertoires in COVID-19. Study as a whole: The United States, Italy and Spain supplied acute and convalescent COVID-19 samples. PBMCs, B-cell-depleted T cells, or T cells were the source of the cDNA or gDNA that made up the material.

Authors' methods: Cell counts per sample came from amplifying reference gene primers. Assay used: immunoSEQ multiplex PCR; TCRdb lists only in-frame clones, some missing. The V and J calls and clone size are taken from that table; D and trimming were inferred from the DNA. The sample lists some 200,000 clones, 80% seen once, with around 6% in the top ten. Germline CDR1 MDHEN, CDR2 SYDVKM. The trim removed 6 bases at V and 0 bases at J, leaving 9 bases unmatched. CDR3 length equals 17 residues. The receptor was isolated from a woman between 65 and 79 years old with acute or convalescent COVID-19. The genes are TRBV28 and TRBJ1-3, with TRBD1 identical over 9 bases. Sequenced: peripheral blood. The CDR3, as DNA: TGTGCCAGCAGAGAACCGGGACAGGGTTTCTCTGGAAACACCATATATTTT. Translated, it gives CASREPGQGFSGNTIYF.